The T cell receptor (beta chain) under discussion was sequenced for a study of PD-1 blockade in classical Hodgkin lymphoma. Time point in this sample: cycle 4 day 1 (C4D1), after more than five weeks of nivolumab. Every patient relapsed after autologous stem cell transplantation, and brentuximab vedotin exposure varied. Comment on this clone: Antigen: not known.

Findings of the study overall: Significant TCR diversity gains by C4D1 occurred in CD4+ but not CD8+ cells. Excluded were patients who started nivolumab under 1 year after ASCT, a group that had lower diversity. Newly diagnosed patients had baseline TCR diversity that was reportedly lower than that of healthy donors.

Data came from immunoSEQ multiplex PCR; TCRdb stores just in-frame clones and leaves some out. The data contain 46,000 or so clones, around 80% of them singletons. This clonotype originated in a human donor with classical Hodgkin lymphoma. Here the sequenced sample was peripheral blood mononuclear cells (PBMCs), taken before the fourth cycle of nivolumab.

As DNA, the CDR3 is TGTGCCAGCAGAACAGGACAGATAGAGCGCTACGAGCAGTACTTC. This gives the protein CASRTGQIERYEQYF. J is TRBJ2-7 and V is TRBV6-1; D might be TRBD1 (6 bases). There are 15 residues in the CDR3. Germline V gene lookup returns CDR1 MNHNS and CDR2 SASEGT. V lost 6 bases and J lost 3, with 18 bases in between.